One sample yielded the 10 T cell receptor beta chains listed below, sequenced in a study of control samples from healthy donors and cancer patients. Only in-frame clones appear in the TCRdb table, and some are missing; sequencing was by immunoSEQ multiplex PCR. This sample has 95,000 to 150,000 clones, with about 88% found just once. The sample was blood. All receptors come from a man aged 18 to 30 in good health.

The V call is TRBV18, the J call TRBJ1-1; 12 nucleotides match TRBD1. This CDR3 is 16 amino acids long. V lost 4 bases and J lost 0; bases outside the gene matches: 3. From germline, CDR1 is KGHSH and CDR2 LQKENI. The CDR3 coding sequence is TGTGCCAGCTCACGGGGACAGGGGGCGCTGAACACTGAAGCTTTCTTT. The encoded protein is CASSRGQGALNTEAFF. Full variable domain (outside the CDR3, taken from reference TRBV18 and TRBJ1-1): NAGVMQNPRHLVRRRGQEARLRCSPMKGHSHVYWYRQLPEEGLKFMVYLQKENIIDESGMPKERFSAEFPKEGPSILRIQQVVRGDSAAYFCASSRGQGALNTEAFFGQGTRLTVV.

This clone was observed many times. V usage is TRBV5-4 and J usage is TRBJ2-6, with D unresolved. V gave up 6 bases and J gave up 8 bases, with 15 bases separating them. The germline CDR1 and CDR2 sequences are SGHNT and YYREEE (reference sequence). There are 14 residues in the CDR3. CDR3 amino acids: CASTQGLGTNVLTF. For the CDR3, the DNA is TGTGCCAGCACCCAAGGGTTGGGAACCAACGTCCTGACTTTC.

The rearrangement links TRBV3-1 (or the pseudogene TRBV3-2) to TRBJ2-7; D perhaps matches TRBD2 (6 bases). V lost 4 bases to trimming and J lost 0 bases, with 13 bases between them. Germline CDR1 is LGHDT and CDR2 is YNNKEL (reference sequence). The CDR3 runs to 15 residues. The CDR3 region has the DNA TGTGCCAGCAGCCGCGGCGGGGTTAGCTCCTACGAGCAGTACTTC. It yields the protein CASSRGGVSSYEQYF.

This clone was observed a few times. The chain has TRBV7-3 and TRBJ1-3; D is uncertain. The CDR3 spans 13 residues. The germline CDR1 and CDR2 sequences are SGHTA and FQGTGA. V was shortened by 6 bases and J by 0 bases, with 6 bases between the two germline ends. The CDR3 DNA reads TGTGCCAGCAGTGGAAGCTCTGGAAACACCATATATTTT. Translated, it gives CASSGSSGNTIYF.

The chain joins TRBV2 to TRBJ1-5, with D possibly matching TRBD1 (5 bases). The CDR3 covers 14 residues. CDR1 is SNHLY and CDR2 is FYNNEI in the germline V gene. Deletions cut 7 bases from V and 6 bases from J, with 16 bases between. The CDR3 nucleotides are TGTGCCAGCACGTTAACAGGTCTAGGTCAGCCCCAGCATTTT. Translated, it gives CASTLTGLGQPQHF.

This clone was detected a few times. This chain connects TRBV5-8 to TRBJ1-2; 7 bases align to TRBD1. Germline V lookup: CDR1 SGHTS, CDR2 YDEGEE. The CDR3 sequence is 17 residues long. V shed 1 base, J shed 0 bases, and the junction held 9 bases outside the gene matches. The CDR3 here is CASSLNHYRGANYGYTF. CDR3 nucleotide sequence: TGTGCCAGCAGCTTGAACCACTACAGGGGAGCTAACTATGGCTACACCTTC.

The chain recombines TRBV18 with TRBJ2-5; the D gene is possibly TRBD2 (6 bases). Trimming stripped 2 bases from V and 0 bases from J, with 16 bases between. The CDR3 extends over 17 amino acids. Per the germline V gene, CDR1 is KGHSH and CDR2 is LQKENI. The CDR3 region is CASSPFVQRAYQETQYF. CDR3 sequence (DNA): TGTGCCAGCTCACCATTCGTACAGCGGGCGTACCAAGAGACCCAGTACTTC.

The chain couples TRBV30 to TRBJ1-1; D unclear. V was pared by 2 bases and J by 0 bases, with 4 bases between. The V gene's germline CDR1 is GTSNPN and CDR2 SVGIG (reference sequence). The CDR3 loop spans 12 amino acids. CDR3 in amino acids: CAWSKMNTEAFF. CDR3 nucleotides: TGTGCCTGGAGTAAAATGAACACTGAAGCTTTCTTT.

J is TRBJ1-1 and V is TRBV6-5; no reliable D call. The CDR3 length is 14 residues. Trimming pared 6 bases from V and 2 bases from J, leaving 13 bases between. Looked up from germline, CDR1 is MNHEY and CDR2 is SVGAGI. CDR3 nucleotides: TGTGCCAGCAGATACCTTGGACCCAACACTGAAGCTTTCTTT. The encoded protein is CASRYLGPNTEAFF.

V gene TRBV2 combines with J gene TRBJ2-1; D perhaps matches TRBD1 (5 bases). V lost 6 bases and J lost 10, with 13 bases in between. This CDR3 region has 12 residues. Germline CDR1 and CDR2: SNHLY and FYNNEI. CDR3 sequence reads: CASRTSRAEQFF. CDR3 in DNA: TGTGCCAGCAGGACCTCCAGGGCCGAGCAGTTCTTC.